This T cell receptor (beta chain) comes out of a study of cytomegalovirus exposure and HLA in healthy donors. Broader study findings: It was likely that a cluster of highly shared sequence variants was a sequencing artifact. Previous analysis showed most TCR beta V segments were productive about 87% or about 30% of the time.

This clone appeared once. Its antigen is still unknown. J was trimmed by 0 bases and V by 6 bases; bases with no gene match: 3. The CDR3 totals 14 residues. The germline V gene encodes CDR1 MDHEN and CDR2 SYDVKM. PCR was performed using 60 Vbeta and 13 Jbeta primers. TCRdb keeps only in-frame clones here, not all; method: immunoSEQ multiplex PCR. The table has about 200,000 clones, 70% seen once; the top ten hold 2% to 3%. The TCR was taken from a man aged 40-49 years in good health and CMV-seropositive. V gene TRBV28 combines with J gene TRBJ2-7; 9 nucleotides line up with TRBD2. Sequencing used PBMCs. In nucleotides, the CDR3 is TGTGCCAGCAGGTATAGCGGGGGCTCCTACGAGCAGTACTTC. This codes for CASRYSGGSYEQYF.